Detailed here is one T cell receptor beta chain. The data were taken from a study of response to subunit inactivated influenza vaccine. Germline-derived CDR1 and CDR2 are SEHNR and FQNEAQ (reference sequence). CDR3 length: 15 residues. Trimming shortened V by 3 bases and J by 6 bases, and 16 bases separated the two germline ends. TCRdb independently ran MiXCR on the RT-PCR reads; one entry per CDR3 protein. The data show under 750,000 distinct CDR3 sequences, roughly 10% seen once. This receptor was taken from a man over 45 who received an inactivated influenza vaccine. The sequencing used PBMCs from blood, collected on the day of vaccination. V is TRBV7-9 and J is TRBJ2-3; perhaps TRBD2 as D (5 bases). In DNA form, the CDR3 reads TGTGCCAGCAGCTTTTTGTGGGCTAGCCGGGATACGCAGTATTTT. Protein: CASSFLWASRDTQYF.